The subject of this entry is one T cell receptor (beta chain). This sample is drawn from a study of shared clonotypes between healthy human individuals. Deep-level settings were used for running the assay. Authors' data handling: Junction-only immunoSEQ data arrived without quality scores, meaning filtering differed. TCRdb keeps only in-frame clones here, not all; method: immunoSEQ multiplex PCR. V and J calls and clone size are as listed in that table; D and trimming were resolved from the DNA. The sample lists some 450,000 clones, roughly three quarters seen once, with 12% in the top ten. Germline V gene data show CDR1 as SQVTM and CDR2 as ANQGSEA. There are 13 residues in the CDR3. Between the trimmed V and J ends, which lost 3 bases and 0 bases, there was a span of 6 bases.

Sequences were obtained from PBMCs. The receptor was isolated from a woman between 40 and 55 years old in good health. Some clones in this sample may be carry-over from other donors' samples. This chain joins TRBV29-1 and TRBJ2-1; D gene uncertain. The CDR3 region has the DNA TGCAGCGTTGAGTCGCTCTCCTACAATGAGCAGTTCTTC. Translated, it gives CSVESLSYNEQFF.